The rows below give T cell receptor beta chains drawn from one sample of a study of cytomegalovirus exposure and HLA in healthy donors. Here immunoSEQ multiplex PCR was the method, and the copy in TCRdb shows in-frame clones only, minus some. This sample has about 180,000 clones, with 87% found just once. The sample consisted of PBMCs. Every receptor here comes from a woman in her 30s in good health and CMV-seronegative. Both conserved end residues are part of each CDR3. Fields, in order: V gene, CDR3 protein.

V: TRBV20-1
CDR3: CSVLRGTEAFF

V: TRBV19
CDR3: CASGLGAGNTIYF

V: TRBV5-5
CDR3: CASSLFDIAGGYTF

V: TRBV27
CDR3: CASSLAPHEGTEAFF

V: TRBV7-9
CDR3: CASSHTQGVVYEQYF

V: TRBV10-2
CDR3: CASRTSGGAAGELFF

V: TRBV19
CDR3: CASSGGTANYEQYF

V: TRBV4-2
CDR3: CASSGLMDEQYF

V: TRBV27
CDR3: CASSLLGVGTDTQYF

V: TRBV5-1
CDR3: CASSLKGTGENTEAFF

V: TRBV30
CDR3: CAWAGTAPYEQYF

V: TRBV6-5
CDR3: CATRRDISYEQYF

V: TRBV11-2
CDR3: CASSTRDRGRAGTEAFF

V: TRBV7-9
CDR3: CASSLRSGYTEAFF

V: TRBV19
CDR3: CARERNTEAFF

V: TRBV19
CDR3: CASSTGQGLGTEAFF

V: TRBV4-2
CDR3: CASSQDVGTGGYEQYF

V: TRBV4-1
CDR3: CASSQADISSYNEQFF

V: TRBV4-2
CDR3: CASSHNMGSSANTGELFF

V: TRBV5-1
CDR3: CASSFLTGGMGRSYEQYF

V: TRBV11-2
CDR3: CASRSTGELFF

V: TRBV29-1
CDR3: CSVDTGTTGNRLHF

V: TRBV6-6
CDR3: CASRSGQVNTEAFF

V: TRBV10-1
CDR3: CASSESPSRSHTNEQFF

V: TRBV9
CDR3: CASSVAQSPRGTDTQYF

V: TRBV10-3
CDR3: CAISEWLPSTDTQYF

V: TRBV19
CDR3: CASSMGRQGSNQPQHF

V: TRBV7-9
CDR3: CASSRRDPGTGGEAFF